This entry lists 17 T cell receptor beta chains sequenced from one sample in a study of beta chain features in type 1 diabetes. The authors reverse transcribed all of the isolated RNA, so sequencing captured expressed TCRB transcripts. The assay was immunoSEQ multiplex PCR, and TCRdb's table has in-frame clones only and misses some. The sample lists just over 600,000 clones; 15% to 18% were seen once. The source material was naive CD4+ T cells from blood. These receptors were obtained from a man aged 18 to 30 in good health.

The rearrangement joins TRBV29-1 to TRBJ1-4; D perhaps matches TRBD1 (5 bases). V lost 1 base, J lost 8 bases, and 17 bases lay in between. This CDR3 is built from 15 residues. Germline CDR1 SQVTM, CDR2 ANQGSEA. CDR3 bases: TGCAGCGTTGAAGGAGGGAGGGACTTTGAAGAAAAACTGTTTTTT. As protein: CSVEGGRDFEEKLFF.

Only a few counts were recorded for this clone. This sequence joins TRBV7-2 and TRBJ1-2, with D perhaps TRBD1 (6 bases). V was cut by 2 bases and J by 8 bases, with 12 bases left in between. This CDR3 has 13 residues. Per the germline V gene, CDR1 is SGHTA and CDR2 is FQGNSA. CDR3 bases: TGTGCCAGCAGCTTACCGGGGGCGGGAGGCTACACCTTC. It encodes CASSLPGAGGYTF.

This clone was picked up a small number of times. The chain couples TRBV14 to TRBJ2-2; the match to TRBD2 covers 8 bases. With 2 bases clipped from V and 2 bases from J, the junction kept 4 bases outside the gene matches. Germline lookup yields CDR1 SGHDN and CDR2 FVKESK. This CDR3 is 16 amino acids long. The CDR3 spells CASSQMLAGNTGELFF. CDR3 sequence (DNA): TGTGCCAGCAGCCAAATGTTAGCGGGAAACACCGGGGAGCTGTTTTTT. Combining the CDR3 with reference TRBV14 and TRBJ2-2 gives the whole variable domain EAGVTQFPSHSVIEKGQTVTLRCDPISGHDNLYWYRRVMGKEIKFLLHFVKESKQDESGMPNNRFLAERTGGTYSTLKVQPAELEDSGVYFCASSQMLAGNTGELFFGEGSRLTVL.

V is TRBV18 and J is TRBJ1-2; TRBD1 might be the D (5 bases). V lost 3 bases and J 3 bases, leaving 5 bases between the germline ends. This CDR3 spans 12 amino acids. Per germline, CDR1 KGHSH and CDR2 LQKENI. Written as DNA, the CDR3 is TGTGCCAGCTCACCGACAGACTATGGCTACACCTTC. It is translated as CASSPTDYGYTF. The variable domain in full, completed from reference TRBV18 and TRBJ1-2, reads NAGVMQNPRHLVRRRGQEARLRCSPMKGHSHVYWYRQLPEEGLKFMVYLQKENIIDESGMPKERFSAEFPKEGPSILRIQQVVRGDSAAYFCASSPTDYGYTFGSGTRLTVV.

The chain recombines TRBV9 with TRBJ2-2; D uncertain. The V end lost 1 base, the J end lost 1 base, and 11 bases lay between the germline ends. Germline loops: CDR1 SGDLS, CDR2 YYNGEE. The CDR3 contains 16 residues. DNA for the CDR3: TGTGCCAGCAGCGTAATGGGTTTTGGGAACACCGGGGAGCTGTTTTTT. Translation gives CASSVMGFGNTGELFF.

This clone was counted only a few times. This sequence joins TRBV11-3 and TRBJ2-3, with a tentative D call TRBD2 (6 bases). Germline V gene lookup returns CDR1 SGHNT and CDR2 YENEEA. V lost 4 bases to trimming and J lost 1 base, with 9 bases between them. This CDR3 region has 14 residues. This CDR3 is CASSYGSGTDTQYF. The CDR3 nucleotides are TGTGCCAGCAGCTACGGGAGTGGCACAGATACGCAGTATTTT.

This clone was detected only a few times. The rearrangement joins TRBV19 to TRBJ2-7, with 8 bases fitting TRBD1. The CDR3 runs 14 residues. Germline V gene sequence: CDR1 LNHDA, CDR2 SQIVND (reference sequence). J gave up 5 bases and V 6 bases, and 9 bases lay outside the gene matches. The CDR3: CASSRGGQGHEQYF. The CDR3 nucleotides read TGTGCCAGTAGCCGGGGAGGACAGGGCCACGAGCAGTACTTC.

This clone was observed a single time. V is TRBV7-7 and J is TRBJ2-5, with D possibly being TRBD1 (5 bases). The CDR3 sequence is 14 residues long. Looked up from germline, CDR1 is SSHAT and CDR2 is FNYEAQ (reference sequence). V was cut by 1 base and J by 9 bases, with 15 bases left in between. This chain's CDR3 is CASSLEGARVPQYF. The CDR3, as DNA: TGTGCCAGCAGCTTAGAAGGGGCCAGGGTCCCCCAGTACTTC.

V usage is TRBV4-1 and J usage is TRBJ2-3; 7 nucleotides line up with TRBD1. The germline V gene encodes CDR1 MGHRA and CDR2 YSYEKL. The CDR3 runs to 18 residues. V gave up 3 bases and J gave up 4 bases; unmatched junction bases: 16. This CDR3 reads CASSQTGRTGANPDTQYF. DNA for the CDR3: TGCGCCAGCAGCCAGACCGGAAGGACAGGCGCGAACCCAGATACGCAGTATTTT.

The chain has TRBV4-3 and TRBJ2-2, with TRBD1 identical over 9 bases. From germline, CDR1 is LGHNA and CDR2 YSLEER. V was pared by 0 bases and J by 0 bases, with 2 bases of the junction left unmatched. This CDR3 contains 17 residues. As DNA, the CDR3 is TGCGCCAGCAGCCAAGAAAACAGGGGGCCGAACACCGGGGAGCTGTTTTTT. Protein sequence: CASSQENRGPNTGELFF.

The rearrangement joins TRBV18 to TRBJ2-7, with TRBD2 matching over 13 bases. J lost 0 bases, V lost 3 bases, and 8 bases had no gene match. The CDR3 extends over 18 amino acids. Germline CDR1 reads KGHSH; CDR2 reads LQKENI. The CDR3 loop reads CASSPQTSGRPSSYEQYF. The CDR3 nucleotides are TGTGCCAGCTCACCTCAGACTAGCGGGAGGCCCAGCTCCTACGAGCAGTACTTC.

This clone was seen a handful of times. This rearrangement joins TRBV7-2 to TRBJ2-1; TRBD1 is a possible D gene (5 bases). The V gene lost 3 bases and the J gene lost 2 bases, with 11 bases spanning the gap. CDR1 is SGHTA and CDR2 is FQGNSA in the germline V gene. The CDR3 length is 15 residues. For the CDR3, the DNA is TGTGCCAGCAGCTTTTATGGGGCGACCTACAATGAGCAGTTCTTC. Amino acids: CASSFYGATYNEQFF.

This clone appeared a few times. The CDR3 DNA reads as TGCGCCAGCAGCCAGGACAGGGGATTCTACGAGCAGTACTTC. Its protein product is CASSQDRGFYEQYF. The chain is built from TRBV5-1 and TRBJ2-7; TRBD1 matches at 9 bases. The germline V gene encodes CDR1 SGHRS and CDR2 YFSETQ. The CDR3 spans 14 residues. With 4 bases clipped from V and 3 bases from J, the junction kept 5 bases outside the gene matches.

This chain uses TRBV7-8 with TRBJ1-4, with 7 bases identical to TRBD1. The trim removed 6 bases at V and 8 bases at J, leaving 9 bases unmatched. The CDR3 is 14 amino acids. Germline V CDR1 and CDR2: SGHVS, FQNEAQ. The CDR3 DNA reads TGTGCCAGCAGGCAAGACAGGGCAGGAGAAAAACTGTTTTTT. Encoded protein: CASRQDRAGEKLFF. The full variable domain, with the rest looked up from reference TRBV7-8 and TRBJ1-4, is GAGVSQSPRYKVAKRGQDVALRCDPISGHVSLFWYQQALGQGPEFLTYFQNEAQLDKSGLPSDRFFAERPEGSVSTLKIQRTQQEDSAVYLCASRQDRAGEKLFFGSGTQLSVL.

This clone turned up a few times. V gene TRBV10-3 combines with J gene TRBJ2-2; D call uncertain. The CDR3 has 12 residues. Germline loops: CDR1 ENHRY, CDR2 SYGVKD. Trimming left V 2 bases short and J 4 bases short, with 2 bases between. CDR3 nucleotides: TGTGCCATCAGTGAGGTCACCGGGGAGCTGTTTTTT. Residues: CAISEVTGELFF.

This clone was seen a few times. The rearrangement uses TRBV7-3 and TRBJ2-1, with D tentatively TRBD2 (6 bases). This CDR3 has 16 amino acids. V was trimmed by 1 base and J by 7 bases, leaving 17 bases between them. CDR1 and CDR2 (germline): SGHTA, FQGTGA. This CDR3 is CASSLKSPGARNEQFF. CDR3 coding DNA: TGTGCCAGCAGCTTAAAATCTCCGGGAGCCAGGAATGAGCAGTTCTTC.

The chain couples TRBV30 to TRBJ2-7; a possible D gene is TRBD1 (6 bases). CDR1 and CDR2 from the germline V gene are GTSNPN and SVGIG (reference sequence). Trimming took off 4 bases at V and 7 bases at J, with 17 bases between the two ends. The CDR3 contains 13 residues. The CDR3 bases are TGTGCCTGGAAGGGATCCAGGACAGATGAGCAGTACTTC. It encodes CAWKGSRTDEQYF.